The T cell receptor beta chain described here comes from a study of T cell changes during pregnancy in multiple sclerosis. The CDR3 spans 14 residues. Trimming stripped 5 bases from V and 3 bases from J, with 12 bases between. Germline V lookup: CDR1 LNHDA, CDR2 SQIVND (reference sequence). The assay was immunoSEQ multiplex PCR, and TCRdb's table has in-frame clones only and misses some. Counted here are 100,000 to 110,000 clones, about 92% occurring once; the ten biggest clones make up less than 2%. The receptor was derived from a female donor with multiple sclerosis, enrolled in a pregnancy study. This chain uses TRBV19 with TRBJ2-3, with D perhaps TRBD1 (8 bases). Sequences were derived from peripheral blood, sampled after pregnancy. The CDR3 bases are TGTGCCAGTAGTGACAGGGGAGGGACAGATACGCAGTATTTT. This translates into CASSDRGGTDTQYF. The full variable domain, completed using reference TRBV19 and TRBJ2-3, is DGGITQSPKYLFRKEGQNVTLSCEQNLNHDAMYWYRQDPGQGLRLIYYSQIVNDFQKGDIAEGYSVSREKKESFPLTVTSAQKNPTAFYLCASSDRGGTDTQYFGPGTRLTVL.